This T cell receptor beta chain was sequenced in a study of graft-versus-host responses after intestinal transplantation (dated by TCRdb to the early 2020s). About the study as a whole: Recipients received multivisceral, liver-intestinal, or isolated intestinal transplants. After intestinal transplantation, graft-versus-host and host-versus-graft alloreactive T cell clones in the graft, circulation and bone marrow were tracked using bulk TCR-beta CDR3 sequencing. Samples from three later patients were sequenced in-house on an Illumina MiSeq with MiXCR processing rather than by the commercial service. Every recipient was given anti-thymocyte globulin induction, then maintenance tacrolimus and steroids for around three years. A peak of at least 4% donor T cells among recipient peripheral blood mononuclear cells was the definition used for donor T cell macrochimerism. Alloreactive clones were identified by sequencing pre-transplant mixed lymphocyte reaction products and comparing them with unstimulated pre-transplant donor and recipient T cells. A cohort of 24 intestinal transplant recipients, including one retransplant, was enrolled, and 3 patients lacking pretransplant specimens were excluded. What the authors observed across the whole study: Conclusions were limited by the relatively low number and heterogeneity of intestinal transplant patients. GvH clones were detected in recipient bone marrow, and some of these GvH clones were observed earlier in ileal mucosa or blood, consistent with an intestinal mucosal origin. Early after transplant, peak levels of circulating GvH clones were associated with declines in HvG clones. High GvH to HvG T cell clonal ratios were observed in the allografts of patients with donor T cell macrochimerism.

The sample's time point, from its label and the paper: cells obtained before transplantation from donor or recipient. CD3+CD4+ and CD3+CD8+ populations were FACS-sorted from unstimulated pre-transplant donor and recipient cells taken from spleen or lymph nodes. Library preparation employed the immunoSEQ multiplex PCR assay. For most patients, genomic DNA was isolated with the Qiagen DNeasy Blood and Tissue Kit and sent frozen to Adaptive Biotechnologies for TCR sequencing. For most patients, genomic DNA was subjected to high-throughput TCR-beta CDR3 sequencing by Adaptive Biotechnologies. The study's processing was this. Adaptive's ImmunoSEQ software supplied the TCR sequencing data for around 19 patients, while MiXCR and VDJtools were used to process a few other patients. CD4 versus CD8 sorting errors were corrected by removing sequences found in both subsets at a frequency ratio below 5:1. CDR3 nucleotide sequences shared between donor and recipient were removed because their origin could not be assigned. To be classed as alloreactive, a clone needed at least 2-fold expansion over unstimulated cells and a minimum CFSE-low frequency of 0.002% (template counts) or 0.001% (read counts). Mappable clones were those detected in sequenced pre-transplant spleen, lymph node, or MLR CFSE-low populations of the donor or recipient. The cumulative frequency of alloreactive clones was calculated as a percentage of all sequences, weighted by copy number. TCRdb limited this immuneACCESS table to in-frame rearrangements with V and J called. A share of clones is missing; checked studies link under half to unresolved V genes, and the rest is unexplained. For V, J and clone size, that table is used; D and trimming come from the DNA. In all, the sample holds tens of thousands of clones, and 70% to 90% of those were seen once. The ten most abundant clones make up approximately 0.6% of the sample.

From the cysteine up to the phenylalanine, the CDR3 has a length of 17 residues. Only the CDR3 DNA is retained, 51 bases long and in frame from the first base. CDR1 and CDR2 are read off the germline V gene (reference sequence) as SGHKS and YYEKEE. V and J lose 2 bases and 0 bases, and a span of 17 bases separates them. As to this clone: It lacks a known antigen. No quality values exist for individual bases; no much larger clone is one base distant.

The sequencing used unstimulated CD4+ T cells sorted from spleen or lymph node cells, collected before transplant. This chain joins TRBV5-5 to TRBJ1-1; the D gene is perhaps TRBD1, on 5 matching bases. The source of this sequence is a human donor who was the organ donor for an intestinal transplant. Here is the DNA: TGTGCCAGCAGCTTTACGGCCAGGGATCACATGAACACTGAAGCTTTCTTT. Its protein product is CASSFTARDHMNTEAFF.